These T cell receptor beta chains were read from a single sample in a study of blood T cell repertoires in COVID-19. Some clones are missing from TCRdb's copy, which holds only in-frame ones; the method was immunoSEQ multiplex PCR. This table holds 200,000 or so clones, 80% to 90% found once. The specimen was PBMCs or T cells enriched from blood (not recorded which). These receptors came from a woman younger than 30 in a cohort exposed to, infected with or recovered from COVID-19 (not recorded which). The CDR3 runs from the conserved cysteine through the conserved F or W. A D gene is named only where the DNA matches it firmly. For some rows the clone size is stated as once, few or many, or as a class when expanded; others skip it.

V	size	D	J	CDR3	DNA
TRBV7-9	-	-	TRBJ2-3	CASSLDTRRDTQYF	TGTGCCAGCAGCTTAGACACCCGTCGAGATACGCAGTATTTT
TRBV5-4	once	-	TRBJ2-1	CASSLFRANLGDNEQFF	TGTGCCAGCAGCTTGTTCCGCGCGAACCTAGGAGACAATGAGCAGTTCTTC
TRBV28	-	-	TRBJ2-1	CASNGGFSYNEQFF	TGTGCCAGCAATGGCGGTTTCTCCTACAATGAGCAGTTCTTC
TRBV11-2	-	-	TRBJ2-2	CASSSVANTGELFF	TGTGCCAGCAGTTCGGTAGCGAACACCGGGGAGCTGTTTTTT
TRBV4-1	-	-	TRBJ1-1	CASSQELAWNTEAFF	TGCGCCAGCAGCCAAGAATTGGCATGGAACACTGAAGCTTTCTTT
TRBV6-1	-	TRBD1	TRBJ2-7	CASSDGTGFYF	TGTGCCAGCAGTGATGGGACAGGATTTTACTTC
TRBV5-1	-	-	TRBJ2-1	CASRAGQEINEQFF	TGCGCCAGCAGAGCGGGACAGGAGATAAATGAGCAGTTCTTC
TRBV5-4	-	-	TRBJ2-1	CATGGGGNEQFF	TGTGCCACCGGGGGAGGGGGCAATGAGCAGTTCTTC
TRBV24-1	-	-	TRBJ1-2	CATSDHQGTRGYTF	TGTGCCACCAGTGATCATCAGGGTACCCGCGGCTACACCTTC
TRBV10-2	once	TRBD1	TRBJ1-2	CASRSTDRWPLGYTF	TGCGCCAGCAGAAGTACGGACAGGTGGCCCCTTGGCTACACCTTC
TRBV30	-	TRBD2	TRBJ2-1	CAWSIGGDNEQFF	TGTGCCTGGAGTATTGGGGGGGACAATGAGCAGTTCTTC
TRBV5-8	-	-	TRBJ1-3	CASSLWTGNTIYF	TGTGCCAGCAGCTTGTGGACAGGAAACACCATATATTTT
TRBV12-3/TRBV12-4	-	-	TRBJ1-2	CASSDQGFGYTF	TGTGCCAGCAGTGACCAGGGGTTTGGCTACACCTTC
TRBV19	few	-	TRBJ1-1	CASSMTGNTEAFF	TGTGCCAGTAGTATGACAGGGAACACTGAAGCTTTCTTT
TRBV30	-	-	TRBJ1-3	CAWAVTGALGDTIYF	TGTGCCTGGGCCGTGACAGGAGCCCTAGGAGACACCATATATTTT
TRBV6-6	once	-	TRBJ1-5	CASRDGGHQPQHF	TGTGCCAGCAGGGATGGAGGGCATCAGCCCCAGCATTTT
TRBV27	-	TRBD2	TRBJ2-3	CASSQTNPGLGFYTDTQYF	TGTGCCAGCAGTCAAACAAATCCGGGACTAGGGTTTTACACAGATACGCAGTATTTT
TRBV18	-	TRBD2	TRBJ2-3	CASSLGGSLDTQYF	TGTGCCAGCTCACTCGGCGGGAGTTTAGATACGCAGTATTTT
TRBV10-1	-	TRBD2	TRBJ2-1	CASSESRMAGGNNEQFF	TGCGCCAGCAGTGAGTCGAGGATGGCGGGAGGTAACAATGAGCAGTTCTTC
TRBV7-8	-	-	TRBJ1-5	CASSPGAHSGNQPQHF	TGTGCCAGCAGCCCAGGGGCCCACTCAGGCAATCAGCCCCAGCATTTT
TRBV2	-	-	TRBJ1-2	CASSARTANYGYTF	TGTGCCAGCAGCGCACGGACAGCTAACTATGGCTACACCTTC
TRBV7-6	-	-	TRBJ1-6	CASSSGFSANSPLHF	TGTGCCAGCAGCTCCGGGTTTTCAGCCAATTCACCCCTCCACTTT
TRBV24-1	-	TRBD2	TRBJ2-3	CATSDWSGVSTDTQYF	TGTGCCACCAGTGATTGGAGCGGGGTTAGCACAGATACGCAGTATTTT
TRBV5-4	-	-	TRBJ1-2	CASSLEGQGANYGYTF	TGTGCCAGCAGCTTGGAGGGGCAAGGAGCTAACTATGGCTACACCTTC
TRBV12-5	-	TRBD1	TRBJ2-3	CASGLDPGQGGTDTQYF	TGTGCTAGTGGTTTGGACCCGGGACAGGGCGGCACAGATACGCAGTATTTT
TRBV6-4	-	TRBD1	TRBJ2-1	CASSPGTGYNEQFF	TGTGCCAGCAGTCCCGGGACAGGGTACAATGAGCAGTTCTTC
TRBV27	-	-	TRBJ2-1	CASGSRRAAEQFF	TGTGCCAGCGGGTCCCGGAGGGCCGCGGAGCAGTTCTTC
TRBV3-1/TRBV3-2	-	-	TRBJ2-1	CASSHRGDEQFF	TGTGCCAGCAGCCACAGGGGCGATGAGCAGTTCTTC
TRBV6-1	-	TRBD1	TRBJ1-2	CASSEADRDYGYTF	TGTGCCAGCAGTGAAGCGGACAGGGACTATGGCTACACCTTC
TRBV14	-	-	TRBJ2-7	CASSRGGSSYEQYF	TGTGCCAGCAGCCGAGGGGGTAGCTCCTACGAGCAGTACTTC
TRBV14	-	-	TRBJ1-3	CASSQQGQRNTIYF	TGTGCCAGCAGCCAACAGGGGCAAAGAAACACCATATATTTT
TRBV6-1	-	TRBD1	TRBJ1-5	CASSDLTGDSNQPQHF	TGTGCCAGCAGTGATTTGACAGGGGACAGCAATCAGCCCCAGCATTTT
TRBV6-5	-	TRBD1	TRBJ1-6	CASSWGQPFYNSPLHF	TGTGCCAGCAGTTGGGGACAGCCCTTTTATAATTCACCCCTCCACTTT
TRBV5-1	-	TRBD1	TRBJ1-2	CASSVGQGASYGYTF	TGCGCCAGCAGCGTGGGACAGGGGGCTTCCTATGGCTACACCTTC
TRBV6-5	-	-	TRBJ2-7	CASKTQGPGYEQYF	TGTGCCAGCAAGACACAGGGCCCGGGCTACGAGCAGTACTTC
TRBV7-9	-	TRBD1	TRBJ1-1	CASSPQQGGTEAFF	TGTGCCAGCAGCCCTCAGCAGGGGGGTACTGAAGCTTTCTTT
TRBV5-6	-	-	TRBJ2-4	CASSNPILEAGNIQYF	TGTGCCAGCAGTAACCCAATCCTCGAAGCGGGAAACATTCAGTACTTC
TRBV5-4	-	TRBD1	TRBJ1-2	CASSPTGGQGLYGYTF	TGTGCCAGCAGCCCGACGGGAGGACAGGGCCTATATGGCTACACCTTC
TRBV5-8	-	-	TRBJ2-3	CASSLNPKRYTDTQYF	TGTGCCAGCAGCTTAAACCCTAAACGATACACAGATACGCAGTATTTT
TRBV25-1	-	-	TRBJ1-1	CASSDDRNDTEAFF	TGTGCCAGCAGTGACGACAGGAACGACACTGAAGCTTTCTTT
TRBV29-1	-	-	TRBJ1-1	CSVGSGNTEAFF	TGCAGCGTTGGATCAGGGAACACTGAAGCTTTCTTT
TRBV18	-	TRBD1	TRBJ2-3	CASSPTGGTDTQYF	TGTGCCAGCTCACCCACAGGGGGCACAGATACGCAGTATTTT
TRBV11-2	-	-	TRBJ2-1	CASSLDPSYNEQFF	TGTGCCAGCAGCTTAGACCCTTCCTACAATGAGCAGTTCTTC
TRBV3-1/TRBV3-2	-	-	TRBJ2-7	CASSLLADPYEQYF	TGTGCCAGCAGCCTCTTAGCGGACCCTTACGAGCAGTACTTC
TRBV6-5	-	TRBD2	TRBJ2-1	CASSYASGNSYNEQFF	TGTGCCAGCAGTTACGCTAGCGGAAATTCCTACAATGAGCAGTTCTTC
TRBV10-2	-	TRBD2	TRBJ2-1	CASESGTSGYNEQFF	TGCGCCAGCGAGTCCGGGACTAGCGGATACAATGAGCAGTTCTTC
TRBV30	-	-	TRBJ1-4	CAWSQEGPKLFF	TGTGCCTGGAGTCAGGAGGGTCCAAAACTGTTTTTT
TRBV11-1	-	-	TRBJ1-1	CASSSRQEVNTEAFF	TGTGCCAGCAGCTCGAGACAGGAGGTGAACACTGAAGCTTTCTTT
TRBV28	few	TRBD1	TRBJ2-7	CATRGGQGAYEQYF	TGTGCCACCCGGGGCGGACAGGGCGCCTACGAGCAGTACTTC
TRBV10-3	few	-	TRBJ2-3	CAISESSGTDTQYF	TGTGCCATCAGTGAGTCGAGCGGCACAGATACGCAGTATTTT